This T cell receptor (beta chain) was sequenced during a study of blood T cells in healthy people across ages. CDR1 is MDHEN, CDR2 SYDVKM, per germline. The CDR3 is 15 residues long. Trimming took off 3 bases at V and 0 bases at J, with 12 bases between the two ends. Using a J-beta primer mix together with a sample-barcoded 5' primer, a second PCR was run for roughly 6 to 12 cycles. TCRdb fed the 5' RACE reads into MiXCR, producing one record per CDR3 protein. This sample has 540,000 or so distinct CDR3 sequences, with about 25% found just once. These data were also filed under a second study, of T cells of mothers and their children.

The chain links TRBV28 to TRBJ2-7, with D perhaps matching TRBD1 (5 bases). Sequencing input: blood. This TCR derives from a boy between 10 and 17 years old in good health. This CDR3 reads CASSFGQGLSYEQYF. CDR3 bases: TGTGCCAGCAGTTTCGGGCAGGGTCTCTCCTACGAGCAGTACTTC.